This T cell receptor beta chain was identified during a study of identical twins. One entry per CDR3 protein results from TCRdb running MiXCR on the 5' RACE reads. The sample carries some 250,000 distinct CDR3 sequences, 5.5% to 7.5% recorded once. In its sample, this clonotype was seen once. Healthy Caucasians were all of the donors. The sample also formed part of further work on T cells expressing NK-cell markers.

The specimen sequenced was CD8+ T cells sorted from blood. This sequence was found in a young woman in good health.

The CDR3 nucleotides read TGTGCCAGCAGCTTCTTGGCTAGCGGGCGGGAAGAGACCCAGTACTTC. It codes for CASSFLASGREETQYF. The chain recombines TRBV7-9 with TRBJ2-5, with 8 positions matching TRBD2. The J segment lost 3 bases and the V segment lost 3 bases, leaving 9 bases of the junction unmatched. Germline CDR1 is SEHNR and CDR2 is FQNEAQ (reference sequence). The CDR3 sequence is 16 residues long.